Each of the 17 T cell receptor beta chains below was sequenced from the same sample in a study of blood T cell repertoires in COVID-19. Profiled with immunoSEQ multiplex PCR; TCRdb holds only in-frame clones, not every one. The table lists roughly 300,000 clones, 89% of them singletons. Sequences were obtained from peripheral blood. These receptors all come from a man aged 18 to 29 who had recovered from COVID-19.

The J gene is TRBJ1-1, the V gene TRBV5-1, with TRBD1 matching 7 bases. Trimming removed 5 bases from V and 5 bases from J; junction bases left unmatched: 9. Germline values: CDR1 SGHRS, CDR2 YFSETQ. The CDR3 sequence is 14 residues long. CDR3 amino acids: CASRPEGARTEAFF. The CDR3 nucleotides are TGCGCCAGCAGGCCGGAGGGGGCGAGGACTGAAGCTTTCTTT.

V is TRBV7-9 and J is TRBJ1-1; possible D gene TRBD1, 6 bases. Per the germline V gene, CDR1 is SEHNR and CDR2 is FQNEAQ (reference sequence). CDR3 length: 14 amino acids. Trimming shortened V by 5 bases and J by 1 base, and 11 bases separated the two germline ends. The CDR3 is CASSQLQGNTEAFF. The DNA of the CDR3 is TGTGCCAGCAGCCAATTACAGGGGAACACTGAAGCTTTCTTT.

This CDR3 reads CASSAYTGVTQETQYF. The CDR3 coding sequence is TGTGCCAGTAGTGCCTATACAGGGGTAACACAAGAGACCCAGTACTTC. The genes are TRBV19 and TRBJ2-5, with 7 bases lining up with TRBD1. CDR1 and CDR2 (germline): LNHDA, SQIVND (reference sequence). V was pared by 5 bases and J by 2 bases, with 11 bases of the junction left unmatched. This CDR3 region has 16 residues.

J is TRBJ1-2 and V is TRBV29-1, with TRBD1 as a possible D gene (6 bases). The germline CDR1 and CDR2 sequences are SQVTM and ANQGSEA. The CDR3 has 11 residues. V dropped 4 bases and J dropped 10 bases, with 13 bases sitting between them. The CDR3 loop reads CSVGSTGSYTF. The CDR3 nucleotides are TGCAGCGTTGGGTCTACAGGGTCCTACACCTTC.

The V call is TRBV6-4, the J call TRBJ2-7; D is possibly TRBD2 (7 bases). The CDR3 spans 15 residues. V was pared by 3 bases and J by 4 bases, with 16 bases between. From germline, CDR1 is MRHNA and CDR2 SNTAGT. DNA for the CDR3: TGTGCCAGCAGTGAATACGCGGGGGCCCTGTACGAGCAGTACTTC. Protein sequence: CASSEYAGALYEQYF.

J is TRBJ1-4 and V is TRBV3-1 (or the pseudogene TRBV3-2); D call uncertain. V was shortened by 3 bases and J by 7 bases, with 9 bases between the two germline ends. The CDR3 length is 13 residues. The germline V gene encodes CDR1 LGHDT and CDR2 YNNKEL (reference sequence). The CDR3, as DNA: TGTGCCAGCAGCCAGTCCGGGTCTGAAAAACTGTTTTTT. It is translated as CASSQSGSEKLFF.

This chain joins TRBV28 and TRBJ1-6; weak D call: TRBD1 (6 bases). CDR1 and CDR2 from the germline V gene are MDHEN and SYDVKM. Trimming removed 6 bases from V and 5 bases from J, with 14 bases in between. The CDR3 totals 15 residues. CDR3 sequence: CASSSAGGNNSPLHF. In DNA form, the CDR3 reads TGTGCCAGCAGCTCTGCGGGGGGCAATAATTCACCCCTCCACTTT. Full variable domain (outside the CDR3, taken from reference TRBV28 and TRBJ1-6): DVKVTQSSRYLVKRTGEKVFLECVQDMDHENMFWYRQDPGLGLRLIYFSYDVKMKEKGDIPEGYSVSREKKERFSLILESASTNQTSMYLCASSSAGGNNSPLHFGNGTRLTVT.

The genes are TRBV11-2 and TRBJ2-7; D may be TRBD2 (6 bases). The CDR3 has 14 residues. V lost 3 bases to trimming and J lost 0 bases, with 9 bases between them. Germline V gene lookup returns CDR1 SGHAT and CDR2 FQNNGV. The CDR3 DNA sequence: TGTGCCAGCAGCTTGGTACTAGCCTCCTACGAGCAGTACTTC. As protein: CASSLVLASYEQYF.

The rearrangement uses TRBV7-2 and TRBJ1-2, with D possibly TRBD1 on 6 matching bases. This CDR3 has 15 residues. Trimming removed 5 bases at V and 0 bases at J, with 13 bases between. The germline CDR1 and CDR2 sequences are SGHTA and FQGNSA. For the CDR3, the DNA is TGTGCCAGCAGCCAAGTGGGGGCAACTAACTATGGCTACACCTTC. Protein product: CASSQVGATNYGYTF.

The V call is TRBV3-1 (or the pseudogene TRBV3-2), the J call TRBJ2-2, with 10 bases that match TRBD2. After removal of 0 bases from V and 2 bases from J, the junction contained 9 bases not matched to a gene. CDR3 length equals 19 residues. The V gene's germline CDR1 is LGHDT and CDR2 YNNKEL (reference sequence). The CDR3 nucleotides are TGTGCCAGCAGCCAAGATCCTAGCGGGGGAGGTTTTAACACCGGGGAGCTGTTTTTT. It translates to CASSQDPSGGGFNTGELFF.

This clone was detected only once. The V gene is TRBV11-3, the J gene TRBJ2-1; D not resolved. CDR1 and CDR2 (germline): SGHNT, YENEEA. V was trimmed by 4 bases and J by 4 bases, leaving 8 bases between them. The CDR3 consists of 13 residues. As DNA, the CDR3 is TGTGCCAGCAGCTCGGAGCTTTACAATGAGCAGTTCTTC. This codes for CASSSELYNEQFF.

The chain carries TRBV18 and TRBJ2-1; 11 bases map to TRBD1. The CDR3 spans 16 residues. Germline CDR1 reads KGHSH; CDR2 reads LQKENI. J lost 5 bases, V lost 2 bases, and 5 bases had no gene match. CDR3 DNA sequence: TGTGCCAGCTCACCAAGGACAGGGGGCAGAAACAATGAGCAGTTCTTC. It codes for CASSPRTGGRNNEQFF.

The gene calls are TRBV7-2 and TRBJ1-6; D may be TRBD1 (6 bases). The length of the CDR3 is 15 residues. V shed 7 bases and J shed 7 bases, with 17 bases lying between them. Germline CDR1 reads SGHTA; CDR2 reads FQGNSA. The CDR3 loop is CASTWSQGGNSPLHF. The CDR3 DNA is TGTGCCAGCACCTGGTCACAGGGTGGCAATTCACCCCTCCACTTT. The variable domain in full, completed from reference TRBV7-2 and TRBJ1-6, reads GAGVSQSPSNKVTEKGKDVELRCDPISGHTALYWYRQSLGQGLEFLIYFQGNSAPDKSGLPSDRFSAERTGGSVSTLTIQRTQQEDSAVYLCASTWSQGGNSPLHFGNGTRLTVT.

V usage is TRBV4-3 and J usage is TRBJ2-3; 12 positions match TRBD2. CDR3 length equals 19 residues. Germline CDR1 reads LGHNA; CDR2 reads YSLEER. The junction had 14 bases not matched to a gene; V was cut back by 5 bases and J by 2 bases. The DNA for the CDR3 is TGCGCCAGCAGCGCCGGGACTAGCGGGTTTGGGCCGGCCACAGATACGCAGTATTTT. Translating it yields CASSAGTSGFGPATDTQYF.

Written as DNA, the CDR3 is TGTGCCAGTAGTATAGAATCAGGGAATTGGGACTATGGCTACACCTTC. As protein: CASSIESGNWDYGYTF. This chain connects TRBV19 to TRBJ1-2; D is perhaps TRBD1 (5 bases). Germline CDR1 and CDR2: LNHDA and SQIVND (reference sequence). This CDR3 is built from 16 residues. Trimming stripped 0 bases from V and 3 bases from J, with 14 bases between.

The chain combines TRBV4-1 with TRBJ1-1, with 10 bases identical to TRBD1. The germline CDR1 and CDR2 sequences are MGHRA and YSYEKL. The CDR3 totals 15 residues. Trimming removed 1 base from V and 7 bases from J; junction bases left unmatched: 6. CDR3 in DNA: TGCGCCAGCAGCCAAGCCTGGACAGGGGGATATGAAGCTTTCTTT. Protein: CASSQAWTGGYEAFF.

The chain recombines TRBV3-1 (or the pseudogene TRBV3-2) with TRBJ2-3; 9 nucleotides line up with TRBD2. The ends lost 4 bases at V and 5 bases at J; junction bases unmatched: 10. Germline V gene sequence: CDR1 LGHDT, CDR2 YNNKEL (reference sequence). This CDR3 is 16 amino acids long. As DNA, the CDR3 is TGTGCCAGCAGCCGGTCAGCAGCGGGAGGTTTAGATACGCAGTATTTT. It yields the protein CASSRSAAGGLDTQYF.